This note documents a single T cell receptor beta chain sequence. Its cognate antigen is unknown. This sample stems from a study of cytomegalovirus exposure and HLA in healthy donors. The overall study: The study's early data release held tens of millions of unique TCRs from HLA-typed donors. Findings of the study overall: In a later analysis, approximately 15,000 TCR beta sequences were associated with HLA alleles at 0.05 false discovery rate. In a later analysis, TCR beta V- and J-gene trimming showed a link to a missense DCLRE1C variant. TCR beta chains numbering some 160 were designated cytomegalovirus-associated.

The PCR made use of 60 Vbeta and 13 Jbeta primers. Assay: immunoSEQ multiplex PCR; the TCRdb copy retains only in-frame clones and omits some. The table includes about 90,000 clones, nearly 80% detected once. Germline V gives CDR1 SGDLS, CDR2 YYNGEE. The CDR3 consists of 16 residues. This TCR was sampled from a woman aged 40 to 49 in good health and CMV-seropositive. Sequencing input: PBMCs. The V call is TRBV9, the J call TRBJ2-5; 9 positions agree with TRBD2. The J call may be in error: the DNA end matches TRBJ2-7 better. CDR3 bases: TGTGCCAGCAGCCCTTCCCCCGGGACTAGCTGGTACGAGCAGTACTTC. It yields the protein CASSPSPGTSWYEQYF.